This T cell receptor beta chain was captured in a study of vaccination effects on CD4 cells after COVID-19. Study-level results: Infection-derived and vaccine-derived clones contracted markedly late after vaccination. There was only 1 of 255 vaccine-induced clones in healthy vaccinees that cross-reacted with common cold coronaviruses.

Libraries were prepared by immunoSEQ multiplex PCR; TCRdb keeps only in-frame clonotypes and omits some of them. This sample has 20,000 to 30,000 clones, with approximately 80% found just once. Comments on this clone: Its antigen is undetermined.

CDR3 length: 12 residues. Trimming removed 6 bases at V and 5 bases at J, with 11 bases between. The germline CDR1 and CDR2 sequences are SNHLY and FYNNEI. Viral peptide pool expansion of antigen-specific CD4+ T cells preceded sequencing in the ViraFEST assay. Culture proceeded for approximately 10 days, and CD4+ T cells were then isolated. None of these healthy vaccinees had been infected with SARS-CoV-2 before vaccination. This chain connects TRBV2 to TRBJ2-7; D is possibly TRBD2 (5 bases). This TCR came from a human donor who received a COVID-19 vaccine. This specimen consisted of CD4+ T cells from PBMCs cultured with HCoV-NL63 spike peptides, obtained before COVID-19 vaccination. CDR3 sequence: CASRDGENEQYF. Here the CDR3 DNA reads TGTGCCAGCAGGGACGGGGAGAACGAGCAGTACTTC.